This TCR beta chain was sequenced during a study of tumor and adjacent non-tumor tissue in lung cancer (dated by TCRdb to 2016 to 2019). In terms of the full investigation: The cohort included about a dozen adenocarcinoma, a couple of squamous cell carcinoma and 1 small cell lung cancer patients. The approximately 15 patients were aged roughly 30 to 80 years, included around ten men and 5 women, and had TNM stage I to III disease. Sequencing produced about 130 million productive TCRbeta reads in total, an average of approximately 4.5 million reads per sample. The study compared bulk TCRbeta repertoires between lung tumor tissue and matched distant non-tumor lung tissue from approximately 14 lung cancer patients. Under 35 paired specimens, one tumor and one normal lung sample per patient, were profiled by TCRbeta CDR3 sequencing.

RNA was extracted from bulk unsorted tissue and checked for quality with a NanoDrop ND-1000 and an Agilent 2100. The normal lung samples consisted of distant non-tumor tissue collected more than 3 cm from the tumor edge. The donors were newly diagnosed lung cancer patients admitted for thoracic surgery in China from August to November 2014 who had not received prior chemotherapy. The study excluded patients who had received radiotherapy or chemotherapy before or who had another cancer at the same time. Surgical tissue pieces of about 1-2.1 cm3 were preserved in RNAlater solution and stored at -80 °C until use. Libraries were prepared through multiplex PCR. Sequencer: Illumina HiSeq 2500. Following protocols modified from ARM-PCR, the researchers constructed TCRbeta libraries through three rounds of nested PCR with primers (Table S4). Before sequencing, PCR products of 200-500 bp were excised from the gel and purified with the QIAquick gel extraction kit. The authors' analysis ran thus. Trimmomatic was used to clean the reads, FLASH was used to merge the reads into complete CDR3 sequences, and MiTCR was used to assign the reads to V(D)J germline segments. Clonal diversity was calculated as the inverse Simpson's index using VDJtools. A read counted as productive if the sequence was in-frame and lacked a premature stop codon. The public reads were reprocessed in TCRdb via fastp at Q25 and MiXCR, keeping in-frame beta chains. Rows are combined by CDR3 protein, so each entry shows the most common genes and DNA. TCRdb, not the authors, supplied the V and J calls. The sample table holds some 100,000 distinct CDR3 sequences, of which about 61% were seen once. The ten largest make up over 15% of the sample.

The CDR3 goes from the cysteine to the phenylalanine over 15 residues. Left in the record is the CDR3 DNA by itself, 45 bases read in frame from the first base. CDR1 and CDR2, per the germline V gene (reference sequence), are LNHDA and SQIVND. The trim is 1 base for V and 2 bases for J, with a gap of 11 bases between the germline ends. This clonotype was found once. Its antigen is currently not known. No qualities accompany the bases; no much larger clone lies one base away. One read alone provides weak support. Beyond this particular receptor, the publication reports: Tumor tissue showed significantly higher TCR diversity (inverse Simpson) than normal lung tissue, at 431.37 vs 166.20 (P = 0.0075, Mann-Whitney U test). Because peripheral blood was not sequenced, the blood TCRbeta repertoires of the lung cancer patients in the study went unexamined. The top 100 clones made up a significantly larger cumulative share of the repertoire in normal lung than in tumor tissue. Neither the sequencing platform nor unique molecular identifiers are named or mentioned anywhere in the methods. Only about 14 patients were in the cohort, and the authors stated that larger samples and more detailed clinical data are needed. TCR diversity was significantly higher in younger patients, and greater tumor TCR diversity was associated with shorter overall survival and shorter disease-free survival.

The chain employs TRBV19 and TRBJ1-2; the D gene is perhaps TRBD1, from 5 matching bases. The receptor's source is a man aged 55 to 70 with non-small cell lung cancer. The sequencing sample was made of distant non-tumor lung tissue. The nucleotide sequence reads as follows: TGTGCCAGTAGTATAGTGGGCAGGACAAACTATGGCTACACCTTC. Its amino acids are CASSIVGRTNYGYTF. Joined to the reference TRBV19 and TRBJ1-2 proteins, this CDR3 gives the full variable domain: DGGITQSPKYLFRKEGQNVTLSCEQNLNHDAMYWYRQDPGQGLRLIYYSQIVNDFQKGDIAEGYSVSREKKESFPLTVTSAQKNPTAFYLCASSIVGRTNYGYTFGSGTRLTVV.